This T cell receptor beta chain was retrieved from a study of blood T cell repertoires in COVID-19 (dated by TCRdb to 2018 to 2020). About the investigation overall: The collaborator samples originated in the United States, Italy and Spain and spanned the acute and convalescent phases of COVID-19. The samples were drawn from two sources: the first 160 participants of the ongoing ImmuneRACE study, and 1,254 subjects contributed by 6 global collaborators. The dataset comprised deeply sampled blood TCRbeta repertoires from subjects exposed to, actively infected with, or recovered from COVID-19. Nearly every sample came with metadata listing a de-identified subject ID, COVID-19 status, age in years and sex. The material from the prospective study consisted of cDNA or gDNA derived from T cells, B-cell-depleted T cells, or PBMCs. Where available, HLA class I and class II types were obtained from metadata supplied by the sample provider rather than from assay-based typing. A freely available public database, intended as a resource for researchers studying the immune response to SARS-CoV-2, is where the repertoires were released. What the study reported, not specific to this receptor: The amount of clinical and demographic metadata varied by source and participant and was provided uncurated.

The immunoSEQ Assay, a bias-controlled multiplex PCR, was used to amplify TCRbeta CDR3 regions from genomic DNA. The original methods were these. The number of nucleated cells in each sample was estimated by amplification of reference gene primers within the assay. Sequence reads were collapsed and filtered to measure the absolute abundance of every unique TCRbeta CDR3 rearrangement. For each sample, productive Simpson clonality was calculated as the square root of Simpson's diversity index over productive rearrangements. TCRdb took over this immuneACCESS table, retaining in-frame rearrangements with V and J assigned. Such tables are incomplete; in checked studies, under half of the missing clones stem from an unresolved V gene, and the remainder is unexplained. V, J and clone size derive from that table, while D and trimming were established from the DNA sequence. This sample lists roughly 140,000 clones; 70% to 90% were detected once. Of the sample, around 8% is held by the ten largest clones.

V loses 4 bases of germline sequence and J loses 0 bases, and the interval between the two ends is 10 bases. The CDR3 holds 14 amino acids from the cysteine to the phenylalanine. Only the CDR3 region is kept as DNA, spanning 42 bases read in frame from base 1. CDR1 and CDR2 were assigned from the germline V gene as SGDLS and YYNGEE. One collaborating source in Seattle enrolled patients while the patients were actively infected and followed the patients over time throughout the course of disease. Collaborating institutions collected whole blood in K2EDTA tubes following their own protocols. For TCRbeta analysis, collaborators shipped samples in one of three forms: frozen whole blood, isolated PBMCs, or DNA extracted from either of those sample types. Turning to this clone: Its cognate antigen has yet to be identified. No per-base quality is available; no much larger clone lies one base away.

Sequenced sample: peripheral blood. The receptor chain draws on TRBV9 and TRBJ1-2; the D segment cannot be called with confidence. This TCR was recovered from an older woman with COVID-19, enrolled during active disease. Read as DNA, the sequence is TGTGCCAGCAGCCCAGGAGGACCTAACTATGGCTACACCTTC. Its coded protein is CASSPGGPNYGYTF. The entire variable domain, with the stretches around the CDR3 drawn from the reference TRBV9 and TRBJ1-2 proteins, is DSGVTQTPKHLITATGQRVTLRCSPRSGDLSVYWYQQSLDQGLQFLIQYYNGEERAKGNILERFSAQQFPDLHSELNLSSLELGDSALYFCASSPGGPNYGYTFGSGTRLTVV.